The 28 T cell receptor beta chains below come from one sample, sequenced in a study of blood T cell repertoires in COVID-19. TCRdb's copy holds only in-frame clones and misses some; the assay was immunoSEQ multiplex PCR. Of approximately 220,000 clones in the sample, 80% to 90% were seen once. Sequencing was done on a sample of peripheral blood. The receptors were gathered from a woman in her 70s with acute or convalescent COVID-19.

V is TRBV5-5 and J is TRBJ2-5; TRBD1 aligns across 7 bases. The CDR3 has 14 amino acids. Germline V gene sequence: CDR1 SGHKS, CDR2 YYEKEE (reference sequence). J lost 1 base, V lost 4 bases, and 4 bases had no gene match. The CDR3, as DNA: TGTGCCAGCAGCCGTACAGGGGTCCAAGAGACCCAGTACTTC. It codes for CASSRTGVQETQYF.

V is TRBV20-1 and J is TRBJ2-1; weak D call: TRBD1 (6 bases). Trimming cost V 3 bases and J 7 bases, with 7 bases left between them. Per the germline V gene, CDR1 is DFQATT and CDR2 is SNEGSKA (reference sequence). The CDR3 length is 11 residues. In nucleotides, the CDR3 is TGCAGTGCTAGTCAGGGGAATGAGCAGTTCTTC. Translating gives CSASQGNEQFF.

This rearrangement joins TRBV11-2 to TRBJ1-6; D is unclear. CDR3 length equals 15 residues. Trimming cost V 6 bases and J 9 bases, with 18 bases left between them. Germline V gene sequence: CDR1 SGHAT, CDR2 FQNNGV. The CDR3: CASSPNPGASSPLHF. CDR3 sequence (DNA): TGTGCCAGCAGTCCGAACCCCGGTGCATCTTCACCCCTCCACTTT.

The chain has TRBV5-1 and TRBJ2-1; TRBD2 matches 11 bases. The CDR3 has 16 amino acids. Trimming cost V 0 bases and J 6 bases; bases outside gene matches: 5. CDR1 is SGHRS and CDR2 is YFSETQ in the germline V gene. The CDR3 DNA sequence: TGCGCCAGCAGCTTGGCAGGGACTAGCGGAGGCAATGAGCAGTTCTTC. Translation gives CASSLAGTSGGNEQFF.

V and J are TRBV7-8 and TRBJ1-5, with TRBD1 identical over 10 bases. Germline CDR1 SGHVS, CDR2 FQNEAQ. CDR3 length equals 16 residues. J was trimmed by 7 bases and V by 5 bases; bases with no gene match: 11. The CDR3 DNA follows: TGTGCCAGCAGCCCGACAGGGGGCGCGGGGAGGCAGCCCCAGCATTTT. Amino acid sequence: CASSPTGGAGRQPQHF.

CDR3 sequence (DNA): TGTGCCAGCAGCCCCAGAAACGGGGGGACCGGGGAGCTGTTTTTT. It yields the protein CASSPRNGGTGELFF. The rearrangement links TRBV4-2 to TRBJ2-2; TRBD2 matches 7 bases. The J segment lost 5 bases and the V segment lost 4 bases, leaving 7 bases of the junction unmatched. This CDR3 spans 15 amino acids. CDR1 is LGHNA, CDR2 YNFKEQ, per germline.

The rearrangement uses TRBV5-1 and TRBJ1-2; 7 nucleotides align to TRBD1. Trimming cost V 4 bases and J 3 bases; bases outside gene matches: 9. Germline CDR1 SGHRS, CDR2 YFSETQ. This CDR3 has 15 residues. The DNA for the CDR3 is TGCGCCAGCAGCCTTGGCGGGACAGCCGACTATGGCTACACCTTC. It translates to CASSLGGTADYGYTF.

In DNA, the CDR3 is TGCGCCAGCAGCTTGGTGTGGACAAACAATGAGCAGTTCTTC. Translation gives CASSLVWTNNEQFF. The chain has TRBV5-1 and TRBJ2-1, with D possibly matching TRBD1 (5 bases). Germline V lookup: CDR1 SGHRS, CDR2 YFSETQ. V gave up 0 bases and J gave up 5 bases, with 9 bases separating them. The CDR3 sequence is 14 residues long.

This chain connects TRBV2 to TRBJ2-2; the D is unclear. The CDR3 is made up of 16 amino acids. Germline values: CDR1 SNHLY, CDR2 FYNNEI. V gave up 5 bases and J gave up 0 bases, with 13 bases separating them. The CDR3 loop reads CASSLSSPANTGELFF. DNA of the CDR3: TGTGCCAGCAGTTTATCATCCCCAGCGAACACCGGGGAGCTGTTTTTT.

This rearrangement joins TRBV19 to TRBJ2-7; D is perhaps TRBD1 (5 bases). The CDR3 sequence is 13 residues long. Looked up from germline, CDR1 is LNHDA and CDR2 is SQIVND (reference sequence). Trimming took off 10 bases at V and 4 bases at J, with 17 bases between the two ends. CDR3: CATSSQARYEQYF. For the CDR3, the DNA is TGTGCCACTTCGTCACAGGCCCGGTACGAGCAGTACTTC.

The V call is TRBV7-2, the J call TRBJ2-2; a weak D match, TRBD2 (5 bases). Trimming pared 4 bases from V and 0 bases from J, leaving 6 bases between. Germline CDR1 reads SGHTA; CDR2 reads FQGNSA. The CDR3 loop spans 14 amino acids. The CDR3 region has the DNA TGTGCCAGCAGCTCCGGGACGAACACCGGGGAGCTGTTTTTT. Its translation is CASSSGTNTGELFF.

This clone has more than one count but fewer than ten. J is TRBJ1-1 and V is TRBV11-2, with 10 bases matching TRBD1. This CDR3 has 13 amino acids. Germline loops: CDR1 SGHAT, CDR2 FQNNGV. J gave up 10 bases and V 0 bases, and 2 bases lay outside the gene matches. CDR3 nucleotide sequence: TGTGCCAGCAGCTTAGAGAGGACAGGGGGAGCTTTCTTT. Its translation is CASSLERTGGAFF.

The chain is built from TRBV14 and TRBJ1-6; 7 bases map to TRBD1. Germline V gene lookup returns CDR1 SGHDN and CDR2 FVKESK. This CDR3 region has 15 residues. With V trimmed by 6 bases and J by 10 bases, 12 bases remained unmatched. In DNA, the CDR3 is TGTGCCAGCAGGCGACAGGGCCCATGGGGATCACCCCTCCACTTT. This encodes CASRRQGPWGSPLHF.

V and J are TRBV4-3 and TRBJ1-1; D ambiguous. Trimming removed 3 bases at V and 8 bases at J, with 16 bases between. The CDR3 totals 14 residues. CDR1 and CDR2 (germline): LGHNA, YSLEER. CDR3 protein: CASSQTGSRVEAFF. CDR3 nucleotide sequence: TGCGCCAGCAGCCAGACGGGTAGCCGCGTGGAAGCTTTCTTT.

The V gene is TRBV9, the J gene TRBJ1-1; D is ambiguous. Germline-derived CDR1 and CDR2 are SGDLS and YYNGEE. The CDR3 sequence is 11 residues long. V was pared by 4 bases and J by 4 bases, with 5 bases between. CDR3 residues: CASSPGTEAFF. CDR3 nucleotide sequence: TGTGCCAGCAGCCCGGGCACTGAAGCTTTCTTT.

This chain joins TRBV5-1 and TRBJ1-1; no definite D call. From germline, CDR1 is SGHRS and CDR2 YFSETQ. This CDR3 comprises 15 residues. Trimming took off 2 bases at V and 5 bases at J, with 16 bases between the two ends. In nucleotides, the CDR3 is TGCGCCAGCAGCTTAGCCGCGAGCGCGGAGACTGAAGCTTTCTTT. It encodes CASSLAASAETEAFF.

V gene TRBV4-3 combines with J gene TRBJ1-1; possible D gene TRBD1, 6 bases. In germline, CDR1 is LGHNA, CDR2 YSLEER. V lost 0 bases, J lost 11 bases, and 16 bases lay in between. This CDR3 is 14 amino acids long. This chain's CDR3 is CASSQDLLQGRAFF. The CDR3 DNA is TGCGCCAGCAGCCAAGATCTCTTACAGGGAAGGGCTTTCTTT.

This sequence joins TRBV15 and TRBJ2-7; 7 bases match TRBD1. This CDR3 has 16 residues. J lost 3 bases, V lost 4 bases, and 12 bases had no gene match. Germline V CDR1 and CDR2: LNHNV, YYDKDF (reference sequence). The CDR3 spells CATSTRPGQSFYEQYF. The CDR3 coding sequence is TGTGCCACCAGCACACGCCCGGGACAGAGCTTCTACGAGCAGTACTTC.

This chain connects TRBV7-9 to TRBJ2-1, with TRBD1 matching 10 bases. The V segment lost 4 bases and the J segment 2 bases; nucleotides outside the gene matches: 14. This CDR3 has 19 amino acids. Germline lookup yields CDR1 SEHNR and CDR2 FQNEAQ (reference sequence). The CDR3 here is CASSSLPGQGFGPYNEQFF. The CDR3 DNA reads TGTGCCAGCAGCTCGCTTCCGGGACAGGGGTTTGGCCCCTACAATGAGCAGTTCTTC.

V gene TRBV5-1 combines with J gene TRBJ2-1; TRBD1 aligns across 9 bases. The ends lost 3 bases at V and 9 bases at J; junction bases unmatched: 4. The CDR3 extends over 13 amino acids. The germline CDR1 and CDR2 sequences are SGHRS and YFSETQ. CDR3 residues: CASSSQDRGEQFF. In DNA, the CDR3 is TGCGCCAGCAGCTCTCAGGACAGGGGTGAGCAGTTCTTC.

DNA for the CDR3: TGTGCCAGCAGCAAATCCGGGACAGGGCTCCAAGAGACCCAGTACTTC. Its translation is CASSKSGTGLQETQYF. The V call is TRBV7-2, the J call TRBJ2-5, with TRBD1 matching over 9 bases. This CDR3 is 16 amino acids long. J was trimmed by 1 base and V by 5 bases; bases with no gene match: 8. Germline V gene lookup returns CDR1 SGHTA and CDR2 FQGNSA.

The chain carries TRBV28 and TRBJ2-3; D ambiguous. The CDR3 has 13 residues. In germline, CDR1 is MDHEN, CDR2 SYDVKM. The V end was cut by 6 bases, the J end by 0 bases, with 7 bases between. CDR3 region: CASRVRSTDTQYF. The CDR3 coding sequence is TGTGCCAGCAGGGTCAGGAGCACAGATACGCAGTATTTT.

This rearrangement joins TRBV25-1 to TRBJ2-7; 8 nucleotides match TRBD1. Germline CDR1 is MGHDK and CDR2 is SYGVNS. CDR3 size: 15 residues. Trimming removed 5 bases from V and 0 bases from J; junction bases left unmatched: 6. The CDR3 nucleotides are TGTGCCAGCAGTCTTACAGGGGGTTACTCCTACGAGCAGTACTTC. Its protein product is CASSLTGGYSYEQYF.

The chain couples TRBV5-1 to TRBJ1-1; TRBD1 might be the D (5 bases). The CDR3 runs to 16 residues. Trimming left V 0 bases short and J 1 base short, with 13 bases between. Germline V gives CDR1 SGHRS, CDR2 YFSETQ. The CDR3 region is CASSLEFRVGNTEAFF. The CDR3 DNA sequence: TGCGCCAGCAGCTTGGAGTTCAGGGTAGGGAACACTGAAGCTTTCTTT.

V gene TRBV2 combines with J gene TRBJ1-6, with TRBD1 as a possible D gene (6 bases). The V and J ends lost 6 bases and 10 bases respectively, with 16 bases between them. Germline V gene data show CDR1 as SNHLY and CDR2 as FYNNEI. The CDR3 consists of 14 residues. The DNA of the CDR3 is TGTGCCAGCAGGGCAACAGGGTCGGTCTCACCCCTCCACTTT. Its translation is CASRATGSVSPLHF.

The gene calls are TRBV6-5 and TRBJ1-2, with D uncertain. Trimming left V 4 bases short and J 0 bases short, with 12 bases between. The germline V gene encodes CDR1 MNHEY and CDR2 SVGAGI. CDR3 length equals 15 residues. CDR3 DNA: TGTGCCAGCAGTTTGGCTCGCAGTCCTAACTATGGCTACACCTTC. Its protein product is CASSLARSPNYGYTF.

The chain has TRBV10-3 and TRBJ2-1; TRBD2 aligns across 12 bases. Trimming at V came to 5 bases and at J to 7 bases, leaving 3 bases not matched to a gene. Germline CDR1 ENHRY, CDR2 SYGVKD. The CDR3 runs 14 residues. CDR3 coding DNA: TGTGCCATCAGTCAACTAGCGGGGGGTAATGAGCAGTTCTTC. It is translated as CAISQLAGGNEQFF.

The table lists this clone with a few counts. The DNA of the CDR3 is TGTGCCAGCAGCAAGGGACTGATATACGAGCAGTACTTC. As protein: CASSKGLIYEQYF. This sequence joins TRBV13 and TRBJ2-7; a possible D gene is TRBD2 (6 bases). The CDR3 is 13 amino acids. Germline CDR1 PRHDT, CDR2 FYEKMQ (reference sequence). Trimming cost V 5 bases and J 4 bases, with 12 bases left between them.